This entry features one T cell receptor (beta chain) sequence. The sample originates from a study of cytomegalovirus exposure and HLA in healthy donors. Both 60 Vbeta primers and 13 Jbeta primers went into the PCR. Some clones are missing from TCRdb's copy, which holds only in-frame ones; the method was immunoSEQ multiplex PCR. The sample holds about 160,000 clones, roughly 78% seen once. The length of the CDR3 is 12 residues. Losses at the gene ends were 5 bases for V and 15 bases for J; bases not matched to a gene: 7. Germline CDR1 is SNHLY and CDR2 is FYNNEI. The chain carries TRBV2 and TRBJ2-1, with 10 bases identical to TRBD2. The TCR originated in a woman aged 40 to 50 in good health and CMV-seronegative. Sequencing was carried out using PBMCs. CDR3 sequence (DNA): TGTGCCAGCAGTTTCGCCGGGACTAGCGTGTTCTTC. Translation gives CASSFAGTSVFF.